The T cell receptor beta chain under discussion was sequenced for a study of T cell repertoires in cytomegalovirus infection. Study details: It can be stated that public TCR beta signatures indicated CMV infection as well as a matching HLA type. The study, taken as a whole, reports: Identification of carriers of CMV plus the relevant HLA was achieved through cumulative public TCR beta family frequency. There were HLA-C-restricted CMV-specific TCR beta clonotypes dominating the ex vivo response.

Between the trimmed V and J ends, which lost 6 bases and 1 base, there was a span of 9 bases. Germline V gene lookup returns CDR1 MDHEN and CDR2 SYDVKM. The CDR3 contains 13 residues. Many counts were recorded for this clonotype. The antigen is unknown. Via MiXCR, TCRdb re-called the reads, giving one row per CDR3 protein. The table shows some 100,000 distinct CDR3 sequences, with about 22% occurring only once. Material for sequencing was CD8+ T cells from PBMCs. This chain joins TRBV28 and TRBJ1-1, with D possibly matching TRBD1 (6 bases). This receptor was taken from a human donor in good health (CMV status not recorded). Some clones in this sample may be carry-over from other donors' samples. CDR3 nucleotide sequence: TGTGCCAGCAGGCGGACAGAGAACACTGAAGCTTTCTTT. Protein product: CASRRTENTEAFF.